A selection of T cell receptor beta chains follows, all from one sample in a study of patients and donors after allogeneic stem cell transplantation. TCRdb processed the RT-PCR reads anew with MiXCR; each CDR3 protein has one entry. In the table there are 7,000 to 9,000 distinct CDR3 sequences, around 10% of which are singletons. Sequenced: blood, either unsorted or a sorted T cell fraction (not recorded which). The receptor set was obtained from a human donor who was either an allogeneic HSCT recipient or a stem cell or donor lymphocyte infusion donor (not recorded which). It is not recorded whose cells these are; they may come from a transplant donor. Both conserved end residues are trimmed from each CDR3. Each record gives: J gene, V gene, clone size, CDR3 protein. Expanded clones get a size class; other rows say once, few or many, or leave the size out.

>TRBJ1-2|TRBV5-1|many
ASRVGINYGYT
>TRBJ2-1|TRBV7-6|.
ASSPEPVYNEQF
>TRBJ1-2|TRBV2|many
ASSSGTFAGDGYT
>TRBJ1-1|TRBV5-1|few
ASKYQMSNTEAF
>TRBJ2-1|TRBV7-2|many
ASSQDRATNNEQF
>TRBJ2-5|TRBV7-6|medium-sized
ASSLTQEYQETQY
>TRBJ2-3|TRBV6-2/TRBV6-3|many
ASSGLAERTDTQY
>TRBJ2-3|TRBV20-1|.
SAPGRKTDTQY
>TRBJ2-4|TRBV6-5|many
ASSSALNIQY
>TRBJ2-2|TRBV6-2/TRBV6-3|many
ASSYLTTGELF
>TRBJ1-4|TRBV6-5|many
ASSRSTQGATNEKLF